This TCR beta chain was observed in a study of T-cell reconstitution after alpha-beta-depleted transplantation in children. Preparation of the TCRbeta library was carried out with unique molecular identifiers. TCRdb passed the PCR reads through MiXCR, listing each CDR3 protein once. The table lists hundreds of thousands of distinct CDR3 sequences, roughly 17% of them singletons. The germline V and J ends were trimmed by 10 bases and 0 bases, with 24 bases remaining between them. Looked up from germline, CDR1 is MDHEN and CDR2 is SYDVKM. There are 17 residues in the CDR3. The genes are TRBV28 and TRBJ1-2; possibly TRBD1 for D (5 bases). This receptor was identified in a human donor who donated a stem cell graft to a child with acute myeloid leukemia. The source material was PBMCs from the stem cell graft donor, sampled from the stem cell graft. DNA of the CDR3: TGTGCCACCCGGCCAGCCAACTTAAGGGGTCCTAACTATGGCTACACCTTC. This codes for CATRPANLRGPNYGYTF.